This T cell receptor (beta chain) comes out of a study of beta chain features in type 1 diabetes (dated by TCRdb to between 2017 and 2018). A note on the overall study: Patients and healthy donors did not differ in mean age, gender distribution, total cell number or subset yield. A total of about 110,000,000 sorted cells were examined across all samples, and a strong correlation was observed between cell number per subset and RNA yield. In the study, recently diagnosed type 1 diabetes patients and matched healthy donors were compared on the TCRB repertoires of their sorted circulating CD4+ T cell subsets. Regulatory and stem cell-like memory subsets were isolated from only 8 patients and roughly 8 healthy donors, whereas naive and central memory subsets came from all 28 donors. General findings and caveats noted by the study authors: PCR may preferentially amplify shorter templates, but because patient and control samples were amplified and corrected together, any resulting skew would affect both groups equally. The naive, central memory and regulatory TCRB repertoires appeared to resemble one another more closely among patients than among healthy donors. In all four CD4+ subsets, TCRB CDR3 length was moderately but significantly shorter in type 1 diabetes patients. Because cDNA was sequenced instead of genomic DNA, highly expressing activated cells could be over-represented, though the groups showed no difference in activation or CD3 levels. Only small numbers of individuals were included in the HLA sub-analyses, which left unresolved whether HLA type had any influence on TCRB rearrangement. At VDJ recombination sites, type 1 diabetes patients had fewer insertions and more deleted nucleotides, which implies abnormalities in thymic rearrangement.

A word on this clone: The target of this receptor is not known. No much larger clone exists at a distance of one base, and base qualities are not known.

Each donor gave one peripheral blood draw, around 100 mL on average, collected into heparinised tubes. Naive, central memory, regulatory and stem cell-like memory CD4+ T cells were sorted on a BD FACSAria II using a panel including CD45RO, CCR7, CD25, CD127, CD95 and CD27. Purity was above 95% for every sorted population. PBMCs were separated immediately by Lymphoprep density gradient centrifugation and were stained directly, without being cultured. Samples were stained and sorted in pairs, with one healthy donor and one patient per experiment, so that batch effects were minimized. The High Capacity cDNA Reverse Transcription Kit was used to reverse transcribe all of the isolated RNA, meaning that expressed TCRB transcripts were what got sequenced. Naive, central memory and regulatory T cell samples underwent deep immunoSEQ sequencing, averaging around 4 million total reads per sample. After sorted cells were lysed in RLT buffer, RNA was extracted with DNase-treated RNeasy Micro or Mini kits, with the choice depending on cell number. Each cell subset was processed separately to prevent cross-contamination, with patient and healthy donor samples processed together. The immunoSEQ multiplex PCR was used to amplify TCRB sequences from cDNA, generating 87-bp fragments that spanned the CDR3 region. Sequencing of the amplicons was performed on the Illumina HiSeq platform. Per the source publication's procedure: PCR bias was computationally corrected using synthetic template baselines, reads within Hamming distance 2 were collapsed, and singletons that could not be merged were discarded. Reads were aligned against IMGT to assign V, D and J genes, CDR3 length and insertions or deletions at six rearrangement sites. Within each subset, clonotype counts were normalized to the number of sorted cells before true diversity and Gini coefficients were calculated with the tcR R package. Repertoire sharing was quantified using the overlap coefficient calculated on TCRB nucleotide sequences. Drawn from immuneACCESS, this table holds only the in-frame rearrangements with V and J called that TCRdb kept. Clones are partly lost; checked studies trace under half to an unresolved V gene and leave the rest unexplained. That table is the source of V, J and clone size, and D and trimming were worked out from the DNA. A total of tens of thousands of clones appear in this sample, approximately 70% of them only once. The ten largest make up about 1.7% of the sample.

Source material: Tregs from blood. This sample's cell subset or site label indicates: regulatory CD4+ T cells. The source is a man aged 30-40 years with type 1 diabetes. Some clones in this sample may be carry-over from other donors' samples.

At the DNA level, the sequence is TGTGCCAGTAGTATACAAATTCTTGGCGGCAGCACAGATACGCAGTATTTT. Its product reads: CASSIQILGGSTDTQYF. The chain was built from TRBV19 and TRBJ2-3, with an unclear D gene assignment. The germline V gene (reference sequence) specifies LNHDA as CDR1 and SQIVND as CDR2. Reading from cysteine to phenylalanine, the CDR3 counts 17 amino acids. Only CDR3 DNA is held: 51 bases, read in frame from base 1. V is shortened by 2 bases, J by 0 bases, and the region joining them spans 15 bases.